These 21 T cell receptor beta chains were all obtained from the same sample, sequenced in a study of cytomegalovirus exposure and HLA in healthy donors. The PCR made use of 60 Vbeta and 13 Jbeta primers. Clones were sequenced by immunoSEQ multiplex PCR, and TCRdb holds only the in-frame ones, with some missing. The sample contains 120,000 or so clones, roughly 82% of which appear only once. The specimen was PBMCs. These receptor sequences come from a woman between 40 and 50 years old in good health and CMV-seropositive.

This rearrangement joins TRBV14 to TRBJ1-1; 9 bases agree with TRBD1. This CDR3 region has 14 residues. Unmatched junction bases numbered 6, after V lost 5 bases and J lost 5 bases. Germline assignment: CDR1 SGHDN and CDR2 FVKESK. The CDR3 DNA reads as TGTGCCAGCAGCGGCCGGGACAGGGCGACTGAAGCTTTCTTT. Protein product: CASSGRDRATEAFF.

CDR3 DNA sequence: TGTGCCAGCAGCCCCCCTTCGGGACAGCGCACCGGGGAGCTGTTTTTT. It encodes CASSPPSGQRTGELFF. This rearrangement joins TRBV7-9 to TRBJ2-2, with 7 bases matching TRBD1. V was clipped by 5 bases and J by 4 bases; unmatched bases: 10. CDR1 is SEHNR and CDR2 is FQNEAQ in the germline V gene (reference sequence). CDR3 length: 16 amino acids.

A single count supports this clone. The genes are TRBV7-2 and TRBJ2-7, with 11 bases that match TRBD1. Germline CDR1 is SGHTA and CDR2 is FQGNSA. This CDR3 region has 15 residues. J gave up 2 bases and V 2 bases, and 2 bases lay outside the gene matches. The CDR3 nucleotides read TGTGCCAGCAGCTTAATGGGACAGGGGGCCTACGAGCAGTACTTC. Translation: CASSLMGQGAYEQYF.

This chain links TRBV18 with TRBJ1-3, with unresolved D. CDR1 and CDR2 from the germline V gene are KGHSH and LQKENI. This CDR3 comprises 15 residues. V was shortened by 3 bases and J by 0 bases, with 9 bases between the two germline ends. For the CDR3, the DNA is TGTGCCAGCTCACCGGAGGGTAGCTCTGGAAACACCATATATTTT. It is translated as CASSPEGSSGNTIYF.

J is TRBJ2-7 and V is TRBV30; the match to TRBD1 covers 9 bases. Germline CDR1 GTSNPN, CDR2 SVGIG (reference sequence). CDR3 length: 16 amino acids. Unmatched junction bases numbered 13, after V lost 5 bases and J lost 2 bases. CDR3: CAWFPSGTGTTYEQYF. The CDR3 nucleotides read TGTGCCTGGTTTCCCTCCGGGACAGGGACCACCTACGAGCAGTACTTC.

This chain joins TRBV6-1 and TRBJ2-1; the match to TRBD2 covers 7 bases. Germline-derived CDR1 and CDR2 are MNHNS and SASEGT. This CDR3 comprises 16 residues. V trimming: 2 bases; J trimming: 1 base; junction bases outside the gene matches: 5. CDR3 nucleotides: TGTGCCAGCAGTGAATTAACGGGGGGTTCCTACAATGAGCAGTTCTTC. This gives the protein CASSELTGGSYNEQFF.

The V gene is TRBV28, the J gene TRBJ2-7; 8 bases are a match to TRBD1. Germline CDR1 is MDHEN and CDR2 is SYDVKM. The CDR3 is 14 amino acids. J gave up 5 bases and V 2 bases, and 5 bases lay outside the gene matches. This CDR3 is CASSLTGGSDEQYF. CDR3 sequence (DNA): TGTGCCAGCAGTTTAACAGGGGGAAGTGACGAGCAGTACTTC.

Only a few counts were recorded for this clone. The chain links TRBV7-2 to TRBJ1-1; D call uncertain. CDR1 SGHTA and CDR2 FQGNSA come from the germline V gene. With 5 bases removed from V and 1 base from J, the gap between germline ends came to 8 bases. The CDR3 contains 13 residues. For the CDR3, the DNA is TGTGCCAGCAGCCGTGGGCCGAACACTGAAGCTTTCTTT. Translating gives CASSRGPNTEAFF. The variable domain in full, completed from reference TRBV7-2 and TRBJ1-1, reads GAGVSQSPSNKVTEKGKDVELRCDPISGHTALYWYRQSLGQGLEFLIYFQGNSAPDKSGLPSDRFSAERTGGSVSTLTIQRTQQEDSAVYLCASSRGPNTEAFFGQGTRLTVV.

The rearrangement uses TRBV30 and TRBJ2-7; the D gene is possibly TRBD1 (6 bases). Germline CDR1 GTSNPN, CDR2 SVGIG (reference sequence). CDR3 length: 13 amino acids. Trimming left V 2 bases short and J 7 bases short, with 15 bases between. CDR3: CAWSFLAQGEQYF. The CDR3 DNA follows: TGTGCCTGGAGTTTTCTAGCCCAGGGGGAGCAGTACTTC.

This sequence joins TRBV9 and TRBJ1-3, with D possibly being TRBD1 (5 bases). Germline CDR1 and CDR2: SGDLS and YYNGEE. This CDR3 is built from 14 residues. Trimming pared 0 bases from V and 9 bases from J, leaving 13 bases between. CDR3 amino acids: CASSVDQEGFTIYF. In DNA form, the CDR3 reads TGTGCCAGCAGCGTAGACCAGGAGGGGTTCACCATATATTTT.

A few counts support this clone. The chain joins TRBV4-3 to TRBJ1-5; D might be TRBD1 (5 bases). V was trimmed by 0 bases and J by 2 bases, leaving 11 bases between them. The CDR3 is 16 residues long. Looked up from germline, CDR1 is LGHNA and CDR2 is YSLEER. The CDR3 is CASSQDQGDRNQPQHF. The CDR3 nucleotides read TGCGCCAGCAGCCAAGATCAAGGGGATCGCAATCAGCCCCAGCATTTT.

This clone was seen only a few times. This chain connects TRBV20-1 to TRBJ2-1; tentative D call: TRBD2 (5 bases). Germline V CDR1 and CDR2: DFQATT, SNEGSKA (reference sequence). The V end was cut by 6 bases, the J end by 5 bases, with 8 bases between. This CDR3 region has 11 residues. In nucleotides, the CDR3 is TGCAGTGCGGCTAGCCACAATGAGCAGTTCTTC. The encoded protein is CSAASHNEQFF.

V is TRBV7-6 and J is TRBJ1-1; D might be TRBD1 (6 bases). Germline assignment: CDR1 SGHVS and CDR2 FNYEAQ. This CDR3 is 13 amino acids long. V lost 4 bases and J 3 bases, leaving 9 bases between the germline ends. The CDR3 reads CASSSQGYTEAFF. CDR3 nucleotide sequence: TGTGCCAGCAGCTCTCAGGGGTACACTGAAGCTTTCTTT.

The J gene is TRBJ1-1, the V gene TRBV29-1; no definite D call. This CDR3 has 12 residues. Germline-derived CDR1 and CDR2 are SQVTM and ANQGSEA. Trimming took 8 bases from V and 6 from J, leaving 16 bases between them. As DNA, the CDR3 is TGCAGCATTCTCGAGGGAAGCCCTGAAGCTTTCTTT. This gives the protein CSILEGSPEAFF.

The chain employs TRBV7-9 and TRBJ2-7, with 7 bases lining up with TRBD1. Trimming took 8 bases from V and 9 from J; bases not matched to a gene: 7. The germline V gene has CDR1 SEHNR and CDR2 FQNEAQ (reference sequence). This CDR3 is 11 amino acids long. CDR3: CASSRQGLQYF. As DNA, the CDR3 is TGTGCCAGCTCTCGACAGGGCTTGCAGTACTTC.

The chain has TRBV7-2 and TRBJ1-4; tentatively, D is TRBD1 (5 bases). From germline, CDR1 is SGHTA and CDR2 FQGNSA. With 5 bases removed from V and 7 bases from J, the gap between germline ends came to 17 bases. The CDR3 spans 15 residues. CDR3 loop: CASSPGWRGTEKLFF. For the CDR3, the DNA is TGTGCCAGCAGCCCCGGGTGGAGGGGCACTGAAAAACTGTTTTTT.

The rearrangement uses TRBV30 and TRBJ2-1; weak D call: TRBD2 (6 bases). Trimming cost V 4 bases and J 3 bases, with 13 bases left between them. The CDR3 runs to 14 residues. Germline loops: CDR1 GTSNPN, CDR2 SVGIG (reference sequence). The CDR3 DNA follows: TGTGCCTGGAACCGGGGGAGGCGCTACAATGAGCAGTTCTTC. This encodes CAWNRGRRYNEQFF.

V usage is TRBV5-6 and J usage is TRBJ2-7; 13 bases match TRBD2. After removal of 3 bases from V and 2 bases from J, the junction contained 2 bases not matched to a gene. This CDR3 has 15 residues. Germline V gene data show CDR1 as SGHDT and CDR2 as YYEEEE. The CDR3 here is CASSSGLAGTYEQYF. The CDR3 nucleotides read TGTGCCAGCAGCTCGGGACTAGCGGGGACCTACGAGCAGTACTTC.

V and J are TRBV4-1 and TRBJ2-3; 10 bases agree with TRBD2. V lost 1 base and J lost 5; bases outside the gene matches: 6. Germline V gene data show CDR1 as MGHRA and CDR2 as YSYEKL. CDR3 length: 16 residues. CDR3 nucleotide sequence: TGCGCCAGCAGCCAAGTTTCCGGGACTAGCGTAGATACGCAGTATTTT. Its protein product is CASSQVSGTSVDTQYF.

The rearrangement uses TRBV30 and TRBJ2-7, with a tentative D call TRBD1 (5 bases). Germline lookup yields CDR1 GTSNPN and CDR2 SVGIG (reference sequence). Trimming removed 1 base at V and 3 bases at J, with 7 bases between. CDR3 length: 12 amino acids. CDR3 in amino acids: CAWSEQGYEQYF. The CDR3 region has the DNA TGTGCCTGGAGTGAGCAGGGCTACGAGCAGTACTTC.

The rearrangement joins TRBV30 to TRBJ1-1; D gene unclear. The V and J ends lost 2 bases and 6 bases respectively, with 16 bases between them. CDR1 and CDR2 from the germline V gene are GTSNPN and SVGIG (reference sequence). The CDR3 contains 14 residues. The CDR3 DNA reads TGTGCCTGGAGTTTAAGACGGGTGTCACCTGAAGCTTTCTTT. As protein: CAWSLRRVSPEAFF.